The 24 T cell receptor beta chains listed next were all sequenced from one sample in a study of T-cell reconstitution after alpha-beta-depleted transplantation in children. Unique molecular identifiers were incorporated when the TCRbeta library was constructed. TCRdb re-called the PCR reads through MiXCR, storing one row per CDR3 protein. The data hold 250,000 to 350,000 distinct CDR3 sequences, with roughly 9.5% observed a single time. This specimen was PBMCs from the stem cell graft donor, taken from the stem cell graft. These TCRs come from a human donor who donated a stem cell graft to a child with SCID.

This clonotype was detected only a few times. The chain joins TRBV13 to TRBJ2-3; perhaps TRBD2 as D (5 bases). With 4 bases removed from V and 6 bases from J, the gap between germline ends came to 17 bases. The CDR3 is made up of 15 amino acids. CDR1 PRHDT and CDR2 FYEKMQ come from the germline V gene (reference sequence). This CDR3 reads CASSSEALSGDTQYF. Written as DNA, the CDR3 is TGTGCCAGCAGCTCAGAGGCTCTTTCGGGGGATACGCAGTATTTT.

The genes are TRBV12-3 or TRBV12-4 and TRBJ2-7; D possibly corresponds to TRBD1 (6 bases). Deletions cut 6 bases from V and 3 bases from J, with 15 bases between. There are 14 residues in the CDR3. CDR3 protein: CASRRAGAYYEQYF. The CDR3, as DNA: TGTGCCAGCAGGCGAGCAGGGGCGTACTACGAGCAGTACTTC.

The CDR3 sequence is CASSPTDSGANVLTF. In DNA form, the CDR3 reads TGTGCCAGCAGCCCAACAGACTCTGGGGCCAACGTCCTGACTTTC. This rearrangement joins TRBV5-6 to TRBJ2-6; D is ambiguous. The CDR3 is 15 residues long. In germline, CDR1 is SGHDT, CDR2 YYEEEE. The germline V and J ends were trimmed by 4 bases and 0 bases, with 8 bases remaining between them.

The V and J genes are TRBV6-6 and TRBJ1-1, with D tentatively TRBD1 (5 bases). This CDR3 contains 11 residues. From germline, CDR1 is MNHNY and CDR2 SVGAGI (reference sequence). CDR3 in amino acids: CGARDGFGAFF. The CDR3 region has the DNA TGTGGCGCTCGGGACGGCTTTGGTGCTTTCTTT.

This clonotype came up a few times. J is TRBJ1-6 and V is TRBV6-5; D is unresolved. Deletions cut 5 bases from V and 7 bases from J, with 6 bases between. Germline values: CDR1 MNHEY, CDR2 SVGAGI. The CDR3 totals 12 residues. The CDR3 is CASSNGNSPLHF. The CDR3 DNA reads TGTGCCAGCAGTAATGGGAATTCACCCCTCCACTTT.

The J gene is TRBJ1-1, the V gene TRBV18; perhaps TRBD1 as D (5 bases). The CDR3 runs to 14 residues. V lost 3 bases and J lost 6, with 14 bases in between. In germline, CDR1 is KGHSH, CDR2 LQKENI. The chain's CDR3 is CASSPWGEGAEAFF. The CDR3 DNA follows: TGTGCCAGCTCACCTTGGGGCGAAGGCGCTGAAGCTTTCTTT.

CDR3 coding DNA: TGTGCCAGCAGCTCCATGCGGGACAGGGTGCGTCAGCCCCAGCATTTT. Its translation is CASSSMRDRVRQPQHF. The gene calls are TRBV7-2 and TRBJ1-5; TRBD1 aligns across 9 bases. The length of the CDR3 is 16 residues. CDR1 SGHTA and CDR2 FQGNSA come from the germline V gene. With 4 bases clipped from V and 6 bases from J, the junction kept 10 bases outside the gene matches. Complete variable domain (other parts from reference TRBV7-2 and TRBJ1-5): GAGVSQSPSNKVTEKGKDVELRCDPISGHTALYWYRQSLGQGLEFLIYFQGNSAPDKSGLPSDRFSAERTGGSVSTLTIQRTQQEDSAVYLCASSSMRDRVRQPQHFGDGTRLSIL.

The chain uses TRBV29-1 and TRBJ2-1, with 12 bases matching TRBD2. The CDR3 consists of 16 residues. Per germline, CDR1 SQVTM and CDR2 ANQGSEA. V lost 3 bases and J lost 4; bases outside the gene matches: 7. The DNA for the CDR3 is TGCAGCGTTGACCTCCCTAGCGGGGGGGAGTACAATGAGCAGTTCTTC. This translates into CSVDLPSGGEYNEQFF.

The chain couples TRBV6-5 to TRBJ2-3; a possible D gene is TRBD1 (5 bases). The CDR3 is 14 amino acids. Germline-derived CDR1 and CDR2 are MNHEY and SVGAGI. Trimming left V 2 bases short and J 4 bases short, with 10 bases between. This CDR3 reads CASSYAQGADTQYF. The CDR3 nucleotides are TGTGCCAGCAGTTACGCCCAAGGGGCAGATACGCAGTATTTT.

V gene TRBV7-3 combines with J gene TRBJ2-6; no clear D gene. CDR3 length equals 15 residues. The V gene lost 4 bases and the J gene lost 0 bases, with 7 bases spanning the gap. Germline loops: CDR1 SGHTA, CDR2 FQGTGA. Written as DNA, the CDR3 is TGTGCCAGCAGCTATACCACCTCTGGGGCCAACGTCCTGACTTTC. It encodes CASSYTTSGANVLTF.

This clonotype was seen many times. The V call is TRBV7-9, the J call TRBJ2-1; 8 bases line up with TRBD2. Germline CDR1 and CDR2: SEHNR and FQNEAQ (reference sequence). V dropped 5 bases and J dropped 9; count of bases not matched to a gene: 6. CDR3 length: 13 residues. This CDR3 reads CASSRSGGIEQFF. CDR3 coding DNA: TGTGCCAGCAGCCGAAGCGGGGGCATTGAGCAGTTCTTC.

Many counts were recorded for this clonotype. The chain carries TRBV6-5 and TRBJ2-7; D is possibly TRBD1 or TRBD2 (5 bases each). The V and J ends lost 2 bases and 2 bases respectively, with 16 bases between them. The CDR3 sequence is 16 residues long. Germline CDR1 MNHEY, CDR2 SVGAGI. CDR3 nucleotide sequence: TGTGCCAGCAGTTACATTACCGGGACGGCAGCCTACGAGCAGTACTTC. This translates into CASSYITGTAAYEQYF.

In this sample, this clonotype turned up a few times. The V and J genes are TRBV5-1 and TRBJ1-1; TRBD1 matches 8 bases. Per germline, CDR1 SGHRS and CDR2 YFSETQ. CDR3 size: 13 residues. V dropped 10 bases and J dropped 2; count of bases not matched to a gene: 7. CDR3 region: CASRGPTNTEAFF. Written as DNA, the CDR3 is TGCGCCTCCAGGGGGCCAACCAACACTGAAGCTTTCTTT.

This clonotype has only a few counts. V usage is TRBV2 and J usage is TRBJ1-1; possibly TRBD1 for D (5 bases). Germline assignment: CDR1 SNHLY and CDR2 FYNNEI. The germline V and J ends were trimmed by 3 bases and 3 bases, with 14 bases remaining between them. This CDR3 comprises 15 residues. CDR3 loop: CASSEARGVDTEAFF. In DNA form, the CDR3 reads TGTGCCAGCAGTGAGGCCCGGGGGGTCGACACTGAAGCTTTCTTT.

The gene calls are TRBV9 and TRBJ2-5, with D tentatively TRBD1 (6 bases). The CDR3 loop spans 14 amino acids. Between the trimmed V and J ends, which lost 4 bases and 1 base, there was a span of 11 bases. Germline values: CDR1 SGDLS, CDR2 YYNGEE. The CDR3 coding sequence is TGTGCCAGCAGCAGAGGGGACACCCAAGAGACCCAGTACTTC. Protein product: CASSRGDTQETQYF.

V and J are TRBV7-8 and TRBJ2-7; weak D call: TRBD1 (5 bases). Germline CDR1 is SGHVS and CDR2 is FQNEAQ. Trimming removed 5 bases at V and 5 bases at J, with 16 bases between. The CDR3 is 14 amino acids. CDR3 sequence reads: CASSAILLRDEQYF. In DNA, the CDR3 is TGTGCCAGCAGCGCCATTCTCCTCAGGGACGAGCAGTACTTC.

This clonotype was detected a few times. The chain carries TRBV12-3 or TRBV12-4 and TRBJ2-5; weak D call: TRBD2 (6 bases). The V end lost 6 bases, the J end lost 7 bases, and 15 bases lay between the germline ends. The CDR3 covers 13 residues. DNA for the CDR3: TGTGCCAGCAGCTTCGGAGGGGCGTGGACCCAGTACTTC. Its protein product is CASSFGGAWTQYF.

This clonotype was found a few times. The chain couples TRBV10-3 to TRBJ1-4; D uncertain. Per the germline V gene, CDR1 is ENHRY and CDR2 is SYGVKD. The CDR3 loop spans 14 amino acids. V was shortened by 10 bases and J by 0 bases, with 12 bases between the two germline ends. In DNA form, the CDR3 reads TGTGCCACCAGAAGCAGCTCAACTAATGAAAAACTGTTTTTT. It specifies CATRSSSTNEKLFF.

This clonotype was detected only a few times. The chain links TRBV2 to TRBJ1-1; D is unclear. This CDR3 contains 11 residues. Germline CDR1 SNHLY, CDR2 FYNNEI. The V end was cut by 4 bases, the J end by 7 bases, with 7 bases between. Written as DNA, the CDR3 is TGTGCCAGCAGTGGGAGGTATGAAGCTTTCTTT. Encoded protein: CASSGRYEAFF.

This clonotype turned up a few times. The genes are TRBV12-5 and TRBJ1-4; TRBD1 aligns across 10 bases. The germline V gene encodes CDR1 LGHNT and CDR2 FRNRAP. The CDR3 covers 16 residues. V was pared by 3 bases and J by 8 bases, with 9 bases of the junction left unmatched. The CDR3 DNA reads as TGTGCTAGTGGTTTTGACCGGACAGGGGGGGAAGAAAAACTGTTTTTT. This sequence encodes CASGFDRTGGEEKLFF.

This chain uses TRBV29-1 with TRBJ1-1, with D uncertain. The CDR3 covers 12 residues. The V gene lost 8 bases and the J gene lost 5 bases, with 15 bases spanning the gap. CDR1 and CDR2 from the germline V gene are SQVTM and ANQGSEA. DNA of the CDR3: TGCAGCTTCCGGGCCCCCAGGACTGAAGCTTTCTTT. Encoded protein: CSFRAPRTEAFF. The complete variable domain, with remaining parts taken from reference TRBV29-1 and TRBJ1-1, reads SAVISQKPSRDICQRGTSLTIQCQVDSQVTMMFWYRQQPGQSLTLIATANQGSEATYESGFVIDKFPISRPNLTFSTLTVSNMSPEDSSIYLCSFRAPRTEAFFGQGTRLTVV.

About this clonotype itself: The DNA is omitted, as the CDR3 cannot be located on it reliably, and the CDR3 follows TCRdb's listing. This chain uses TRBV7-5 with TRBJ1-1. TRBV7-5 is a known pseudogene. The CDR3 contains 17 residues when both ends are counted. The CDR3 sequence: CISVPEALEIGQKEAFF.

This clonotype has ten or more counts. DNA of the CDR3: TGCAGCGTACTGGGGGAGCAGCCCCAGCATTTT. It translates to CSVLGEQPQHF. The rearrangement uses TRBV29-1 and TRBJ1-5; weak D call: TRBD1 (5 bases). Germline V gene sequence: CDR1 SQVTM, CDR2 ANQGSEA. This CDR3 has 11 amino acids. The V gene lost 6 bases and the J gene lost 7 bases, with 10 bases spanning the gap. Looking up the rest from reference TRBV29-1 and TRBJ1-5 gives the full variable domain: SAVISQKPSRDICQRGTSLTIQCQVDSQVTMMFWYRQQPGQSLTLIATANQGSEATYESGFVIDKFPISRPNLTFSTLTVSNMSPEDSSIYLCSVLGEQPQHFGDGTRLSIL.

The chain joins TRBV5-1 to TRBJ2-4; perhaps TRBD2 as D (5 bases). The CDR3 is 17 amino acids. Per the germline V gene, CDR1 is SGHRS and CDR2 is YFSETQ. The V end lost 3 bases, the J end lost 0 bases, and 16 bases lay between the germline ends. The CDR3 DNA is TGCGCCAGCAGCTCTGGACTGAGCCTTATAGCCAAAAACATTCAGTACTTC. Protein product: CASSSGLSLIAKNIQYF.